This T cell receptor (beta chain) was captured in a study of cytomegalovirus exposure and HLA in healthy donors (TCRdb year 2017). Some background on the complete study: In an earlier analysis of about 560 of the donors, 276 Gb of sequence data and approximately 100 million unique TCR beta sequences from 150 million to 200 million T cells were reported. An early release that covered around 590 HLA-typed donors contained approximately 300 gigabases of sequencing data and approximately 85 million unique TCR sequences. The genetic ancestry cluster associated with self-reported Caucasian donors included 81% of the roughly 400 genotyped donors. The study aimed to test whether cataloging public T cell receptors could reveal signatures of past pathogen exposure. The T cell repertoires of roughly 660 subjects were profiled by immunosequencing and related to cytomegalovirus serostatus. In addition to the first cohort of hundreds of subjects, a separate validation cohort of approximately 130 different subjects was used. The study combined high-throughput TCR immunosequencing, statistical association of individual TCRs with disease status, and machine learning to predict cytomegalovirus infection status. In a later analysis, previously published TCR beta repertoires from fewer than 750 donors were re-analyzed and high-resolution HLA genotyping was added so that TCR occurrence patterns could be studied. The later analysis used no new phenotypic data to find candidate immune exposures, relying instead on TCR beta sequences and their occurrence across donors. To decide whether each TCR beta V gene segment behaved as functional or pseudogenic, an earlier analysis of approximately 620 of the donors relied on high-throughput TCR beta sequencing. Donor age, sex, ethnicity and CMV serostatus were compiled alongside the repertoire data. A later genetic analysis took genome-wide SNP genotypes for about 65% of the roughly 670 donors and used that subset as a discovery cohort. All discovery cohort repertoires had been generated on a single sequencing platform. HLA typing covered class I and class II loci at four-digit resolution. The number of typed donors differed by locus: about 620-630 for A, B, C, DRB1 and DQB1; 500 to 550 for DQA1; some 610 for DPA1; and about 470 for DPB1. Roughly five DR-DQ haplotypes were handled as single units for association and clustering because linkage in the cohort was strong. Across some 400 genotyped donors of the cohort, an average of roughly 250,000 unique TCR beta nucleotide sequences per donor were sequenced, and about a sixth of those sequences were non-productive. What the study reported, not specific to this receptor: This cohort had only TCR beta chains sequenced, and the lack of alpha or paired-chain data limited which features could be detected. Correlated functional status among segregating V segments might reflect linkage disequilibrium, but an unknown experimental factor could not be ruled out. The authors suggested that the approach could potentially be extended to other disease states and immunological phenotypes. According to a later genetic analysis, donors in an Asian-associated ancestry cluster had fewer N-insertions in productive TCRs than the roughly 700-donor mean. Broadly in line with IMGT annotations, most TCR beta V segments showed up in productive rearrangements about 87% or about 30% of the time in an earlier analysis of around 600 of the donors. An association between a missense DCLRE1C variant and V-gene and J-gene trimming of TCR beta chains was found in a later genetic analysis and replicated in an independent cohort. A later analysis associated about 16,000 TCR beta sequences with specific HLA alleles at a false discovery rate of 0.05. In vitro tests confirmed that a few of the cytomegalovirus-associated TCR beta chains recognize cytomegalovirus antigens. Roughly uniform sequencing depth across donors was assumed in presence/absence analyses, although this assumption may not hold. A later analysis found that HLA-associated TCR beta chains were more clonally expanded and had lower generation probabilities than equally common non-associated chains. The only immune exposure information available for the cohort was CMV serostatus. The classifier was reported to diagnose cytomegalovirus status with high specificity and sensitivity in both the original and validation cohorts. Most CMV-associated TCR beta chains appeared to be HLA-restricted in a later analysis, and the HLA associations seemed to be driven largely by CMV exposure. According to a later analysis, TCR association rates differed among HLA loci, with DRB1 alleles showing the most associated TCRs and HLA-C alleles showing the fewest. While some public TCRs were present in many individuals, most TCR sequences turned up only very rarely across donors. The study gave a list of 150 to 200 TCR beta chains associated with cytomegalovirus. HLA typing was unavailable for some donors at each locus, so association tests used only the typed subset. A cluster of highly shared sequence variants was judged likely to be a technical artifact of the sequencing pipeline. A later analysis reported that several top co-occurrence clusters appeared linked to parvovirus B19, influenza, CMV and Epstein-Barr virus. A further reported finding was that TCR beta sequences accurately predicted the HLA-A and HLA-B alleles for most subjects in the first cohort. Strong co-occurrence of HLA alleles, especially DR and DQ, made assigning TCR associations to individual alleles difficult. Over 15 rarely observed V segments, including chromosome 9 orphons, were excluded from the earlier analysis of approximately 500 of the donors because counts were too low.

The cohort was made up of 650 to 700 healthy bone marrow donors. Cohort members were all nominally healthy when sampled, although unrecorded immune exposures were likely present. The donor was CMV seronegative and belonged to the group of approximately 320 seronegative cohort members. Each donor provided a peripheral blood sample, and peripheral blood mononuclear cells were used for TCR beta sequencing. The Qiagen DNeasy Blood Extraction Kit was used to extract genomic DNA from the blood cell samples. The receptor library was made with the immunoSEQ multiplex PCR assay. For the multiplex PCR, a mixture combining 60 forward primers for TCR Vbeta segments and 13 reverse primers for TCR Jbeta segments was used. The CDR3 region of rearranged TCR beta genes was amplified from genomic DNA by a multiplex PCR assay. The Illumina HiSeq System was used to sequence the amplified TCR beta libraries as 87-base-pair reads. The authors' analysis ran thus. In a later analysis, about 80 million unique TCR beta chains were counted across the approximately 640 repertoires, and approximately 11 million of these chains were shared by at least two donors. Raw reads were error-corrected and collapsed into unique sequences with a nearest-neighbor algorithm that merged closely related sequences to remove PCR and sequencing errors. CDR3 sequences were aligned to IMGT reference sequences to assign V, D and J gene segments. For a sequence to be retained, a match of at least six nucleotides was required to both a V gene segment and a J gene segment. A rearrangement was called productive if the CDR3 had no stop codons and remained in frame with V and J, and every other rearrangement was called non-productive. CDR3 was defined according to IMGT convention as the region running from the second conserved V-encoded cysteine to the conserved J-encoded phenylalanine. The earlier analysis of 587 of the donors excluded sequences that lacked an unambiguous match to a single V gene segment. In an earlier analysis of 587 of the donors, V segments were called functional above 56.7% productive rearrangements and were called segregating when the between-donor standard deviation exceeded 5%. A statistical classification framework was built to diagnose cytomegalovirus status from the catalog of TCR beta chain sequences. V and J gene assignment, in a later analysis, came from comparing TCR nucleotide sequences with IMGT/GENE-DB human TR gene sequences. In a later analysis, CDR3 sequences and most-parsimonious VDJ recombination scenarios were assigned using the TCRdist pipeline. A later analysis defined each TCR beta chain by its CDR3 amino acid sequence plus V-gene family, and excluded reads lacking a unique V-gene family. As a way to deal with suspected cross-contamination and a sequencing artifact, a later analysis dropped 450 to 600 nucleotide sequences that were highly shared and had low generation probability. A later analysis calculated a clonal expansion index for each public chain from normalized within-repertoire ranks of inferred template counts. In a later analysis, generation probabilities were computed with a VDJ recombination model fitted to out-of-frame rearrangements, and the resulting probabilities were checked against IGoR. In a later analysis, TCR-TCR, TCR-HLA and TCR-CMV co-occurrence was scored with hypergeometric tests, and a repertoire-size bias correction was applied to TCR pairs. A later analysis estimated false discovery rates by permuting HLA or CMV assignments 20 times. In a later analysis, co-occurring TCRs were grouped with DBSCAN, and TCRdist sequence similarity was added when clustering was performed within HLA-allele-positive subsets. Co-occurrence clustering excluded repertoires with fewer than 30,000 or more than 120,000 public chains, plus five with anomalous nucleotide sharing. Imported from immuneACCESS, the table was reduced by TCRdb to in-frame sequences with V and J called. These copies leave out some clones; in studies compared against another copy, an unresolved V gene accounts for under half, and the cause of the remainder is not known. V, J and clone size were drawn from that table, and D and trimming were deduced from the DNA. Recorded for this sample are about 280,000 clones; 70% to 90% of them occurred a single time. The top ten constitute around 2.1% of the sample.

Details on this clone: Its antigen is unknown. No base quality information exists; no much larger clone differs at one position.

The origin of this receptor is a woman between 18 and 29 years old in good health and CMV-seronegative. Sequenced material: PBMCs.

The DNA reads TGCAGCACGTCCGTTGGGACAGGAAACACCATATATTTT. Protein translation: CSTSVGTGNTIYF. The V and J segments used are TRBV29-1 and TRBJ1-3; a weak D assignment points to TRBD1 (6 bases agree). Including cysteine and phenylalanine, the CDR3 has 13 amino acids. Only the CDR3 portion is preserved as DNA: 39 bases, with reading frame beginning at the first base. CDR1 SQVTM and CDR2 ANQGSEA are derived from the germline V gene. Cut back by 8 bases and 4 bases, the V and J ends lie 15 bases apart.